These 11 T cell receptor beta chains were sequenced from one sample in a study of blood T cell repertoires in COVID-19 (TCRdb year 2020). Library creation used the immunoSEQ multiplex PCR assay. TCRdb provides this immuneACCESS table in a form limited to in-frame rearrangements. Some clones are lacking; in checked studies, under half of them reflect an unresolved V gene, and why the rest are absent is not known. This sample comprises 200,000 to 250,000 clones, roughly 90% of them detected only once. Less than 3.5% of the sample is taken by the ten largest. Sequencing used peripheral blood. The receptors were sampled from a woman between 55 and 75 years old with acute or convalescent COVID-19.

This chain links TRBV19 with TRBJ1-2, with D possibly being TRBD1 (6 bases). The CDR3 covers 14 residues. The V end lost 5 bases, the J end lost 3 bases, and 13 bases lay between the germline ends. CDR1 and CDR2 (germline): LNHDA, SQIVND (reference sequence). The CDR3 reads CASSLTGGHYGYTF. In DNA form, the CDR3 reads TGTGCCAGTAGTCTCACCGGGGGGCACTATGGCTACACCTTC.

The chain is built from TRBV19 and TRBJ1-1, with 9 bases aligning to TRBD1. Germline V gives CDR1 LNHDA, CDR2 SQIVND (reference sequence). The CDR3 extends over 15 amino acids. Losses at the gene ends were 5 bases for V and 10 bases for J; bases not matched to a gene: 14. The CDR3, as DNA: TGTGCCAGTAGTCGTCCCCGGGACAGGGTAGCTGGAGCTTTCTTT. As protein: CASSRPRDRVAGAFF.

This chain joins TRBV19 and TRBJ1-6; 9 nucleotides match TRBD1. The CDR3 covers 14 residues. Germline V gene lookup returns CDR1 LNHDA and CDR2 SQIVND (reference sequence). With V trimmed by 7 bases and J by 7 bases, 5 bases remained unmatched. The CDR3 nucleotides are TGTGCCAGTAAAGGGACAGGGTACAATTCACCCCTCCACTTT. It is translated as CASKGTGYNSPLHF.

This clone was seen just once. The chain employs TRBV6-1 and TRBJ1-5; 9 bases are a match to TRBD1. V lost 3 bases to trimming and J lost 5 bases; unmatched junction nucleotides: 2. CDR1 is MNHNS and CDR2 is SASEGT in the germline V gene. The CDR3 consists of 14 residues. In DNA form, the CDR3 reads TGTGCCAGCAGTGATGGACAGGGGTATCAGCCCCAGCATTTT. This gives the protein CASSDGQGYQPQHF.

The CDR3 protein is CASSIDVGGSYSNQPQHF. CDR3 in DNA: TGTGCCAGTAGTATAGACGTGGGGGGATCTTATAGCAATCAGCCCCAGCATTTT. The gene calls are TRBV19 and TRBJ1-5; tentatively, D is TRBD1 (5 bases). Trimming left V 0 bases short and J 0 bases short, with 15 bases between. CDR3 length equals 18 residues. From germline, CDR1 is LNHDA and CDR2 SQIVND (reference sequence).

In this sample, this clone turned up a few times. The sample contains more than one DNA sequence encoding this CDR3. J is TRBJ1-1 and V is TRBV12-3 or TRBV12-4; 9 nucleotides align to TRBD1. Unmatched junction bases numbered 3, after V lost 6 bases and J lost 4 bases. The CDR3 loop spans 13 amino acids. For the CDR3, the DNA is TGTGCCAGCAGGAAGACAGGGGGCACTGAAGCTTTCTTT. It encodes CASRKTGGTEAFF.

The J gene is TRBJ2-2, the V gene TRBV10-2; 9 bases agree with TRBD1. From germline, CDR1 is WSHSY and CDR2 SAAADI. The V gene end was trimmed by 5 bases and the J gene end by 4 bases; junction bases not matched to a gene: 8. The CDR3 is made up of 16 amino acids. The CDR3 spells CASSPPTGGATGELFF. CDR3 nucleotides: TGCGCCAGCAGTCCCCCGACAGGGGGGGCCACCGGGGAGCTGTTTTTT.

V gene TRBV11-3 combines with J gene TRBJ2-3, with TRBD2 matching 9 bases. The CDR3 consists of 16 residues. V trimming: 0 bases; J trimming: 2 bases; junction bases outside the gene matches: 3. Germline CDR1 and CDR2: SGHNT and YENEEA. The CDR3, as DNA: TGTGCCAGCAGCTTAGACGGCGGGGGGGTCACAGATACGCAGTATTTT. This translates into CASSLDGGGVTDTQYF.

This chain joins TRBV5-1 and TRBJ2-3, with 7 nucleotides matching TRBD2. CDR1 and CDR2 (germline): SGHRS, YFSETQ. This CDR3 comprises 14 residues. V shed 0 bases, J shed 4 bases, and the junction held 2 bases outside the gene matches. The CDR3 coding sequence is TGCGCCAGCAGCTTGGGCGGGAGTTCAGATACGCAGTATTTT. It codes for CASSLGGSSDTQYF.

The V call is TRBV5-6, the J call TRBJ2-7; D possibly corresponds to TRBD2 (7 bases). The V and J ends lost 0 bases and 5 bases respectively, with 18 bases between them. The V gene's germline CDR1 is SGHDT and CDR2 YYEEEE. The CDR3 is 16 amino acids. The CDR3 spells CASSLALEDGGHEQYF. The CDR3 region has the DNA TGTGCCAGCAGCTTGGCCTTAGAGGACGGGGGGCACGAGCAGTACTTC.

In its sample, this clone was seen a few times. The chain couples TRBV19 to TRBJ2-7, with TRBD2 as a possible D gene (7 bases). This CDR3 spans 13 amino acids. Trimming pared 8 bases from V and 4 bases from J, leaving 15 bases between. Germline CDR1 LNHDA, CDR2 SQIVND (reference sequence). For the CDR3, the DNA is TGTGCCAGTCGAGGGGGAGGGCGGTACGAGCAGTACTTC. Protein product: CASRGGGRYEQYF. Using reference TRBV19 and TRBJ2-7 for the parts outside the CDR3, the full variable domain is DGGITQSPKYLFRKEGQNVTLSCEQNLNHDAMYWYRQDPGQGLRLIYYSQIVNDFQKGDIAEGYSVSREKKESFPLTVTSAQKNPTAFYLCASRGGGRYEQYFGPGTRLTVT.